The text below deals with one T cell receptor beta chain. Trimming took 0 bases from V and 0 from J, leaving 9 bases between them. The CDR3 is made up of 15 amino acids. Germline V gene sequence: CDR1 SGHDT, CDR2 YYEEEE. The sample comes from a study of blood T cell repertoires in COVID-19. Study in general: COVID-19 samples collected from the United States, Italy and Spain covered acute and convalescent phases. T cells, B-cell-depleted T cells, or PBMCs provided the cDNA or gDNA that served as material.

Seattle participants joined during active infection and were tracked over time. Original processing notes: Amplification of reference gene primers provided the estimated nucleated cell counts. Profiled with immunoSEQ multiplex PCR; TCRdb holds only in-frame clones, not every one. V and J calls and clone size come straight from that table; D and trimming were deduced from the DNA. The table records about 180,000 clones, 80% to 85% of them present only once. The receptor's source is a woman in her 70s with COVID-19, enrolled during active disease. The chain combines TRBV5-6 with TRBJ1-1; D is uncertain. The sample taken for sequencing was peripheral blood. CDR3 loop: CASSLDEVMNTEAFF. CDR3 DNA sequence: TGTGCCAGCAGCTTGGATGAGGTCATGAACACTGAAGCTTTCTTT.